This T cell receptor beta chain is drawn from a study of a mutant IDH1 vaccine in newly diagnosed glioma. Looking at the study overall: Vaccine dosing followed radiotherapy by 4-6 weeks, or accompanied temozolomide cycles.

V gave up 7 bases and J gave up 7 bases, with 23 bases separating them. The CDR3 is made up of 16 amino acids. Germline CDR1 MDHEN, CDR2 SYDVKM. Time point indicated: week 23, last vaccination. The investigators gave 300 ug of mutant IDH1 20-mer peptide in each vaccine dose, together with topical imiquimod. A note on this clone: Its antigen is not identified.

The method was immunoSEQ multiplex PCR; TCRdb's version includes in-frame clones alone and lacks a portion of them. The sample holds 50,000 to 70,000 clones; 80% to 85% are singletons and the top ten take 6.5% to 9.5%. Sample: PBMCs, taken from a glioma patient whose treatment included an IDH1 peptide vaccine. This clonotype was sampled from a middle-aged woman with glioma. Some clones in this sample may be carry-over from other donors' samples. The chain joins TRBV28 to TRBJ1-5; D is uncertain. Here the CDR3 reads CASIPYGPGMGQPQHF. The CDR3 bases are TGTGCCAGCATTCCGTATGGCCCGGGCATGGGACAGCCCCAGCATTTT.